The 8 T cell receptor beta chains in this list originate from one sample, sequenced in a study of blood T cell repertoires in COVID-19. Libraries were prepared by immunoSEQ multiplex PCR; TCRdb keeps only in-frame clonotypes and omits some of them. This sample has under 200,000 clones, with 86% found just once. The sample comprised peripheral blood. The receptors originated from a man in his sixties with acute or convalescent COVID-19.

This clone was recorded many times. The chain's CDR3 is CASSDRLNYEQYF. Here the CDR3 DNA reads TGTGCCAGCAGTGATAGACTAAACTACGAGCAGTACTTC. V gene TRBV25-1 combines with J gene TRBJ2-7, with D possibly being TRBD2 (5 bases). The CDR3 loop spans 13 amino acids. Trimming left V 3 bases short and J 3 bases short, with 9 bases between. Germline V CDR1 and CDR2: MGHDK, SYGVNS.

V usage is TRBV5-6 and J usage is TRBJ1-1, with D uncertain. CDR1 and CDR2 from the germline V gene are SGHDT and YYEEEE. The V gene lost 4 bases and the J gene lost 6 bases, with 13 bases spanning the gap. The CDR3 has 13 residues. The CDR3 nucleotides read TGTGCCAGCAGCCCTGGTCGAGAAGCTGAAGCTTTCTTT. It yields the protein CASSPGREAEAFF.

CDR3 amino acids: CASSLGRGRDQDQPQHF. As DNA, the CDR3 is TGTGCCAGCAGTTTGGGCAGGGGGCGCGATCAGGATCAGCCCCAGCATTTT. The rearrangement links TRBV27 to TRBJ1-5; 8 nucleotides align to TRBD1. From germline, CDR1 is MNHEY and CDR2 SMNVEV (reference sequence). CDR3 length: 17 residues. The ends lost 3 bases at V and 5 bases at J; junction bases unmatched: 12.

The chain combines TRBV5-4 with TRBJ1-2, with TRBD1 matching 7 bases. Germline loops: CDR1 SGHNT, CDR2 YYREEE (reference sequence). This CDR3 is built from 14 residues. Trimming removed 2 bases from V and 3 bases from J; junction bases left unmatched: 4. CDR3 loop: CASSLGTADYGYTF. CDR3 DNA sequence: TGTGCCAGCAGCTTAGGGACAGCCGACTATGGCTACACCTTC.

This clone is a singleton in its sample. V usage is TRBV7-9 and J usage is TRBJ1-1; no firm D call. The CDR3 has 14 amino acids. CDR1 SEHNR and CDR2 FQNEAQ come from the germline V gene (reference sequence). The V end was cut by 3 bases, the J end by 4 bases, with 12 bases between. In nucleotides, the CDR3 is TGTGCCAGCAGCTTGGGTCAGAGAGGCACTGAAGCTTTCTTT. Translation gives CASSLGQRGTEAFF. Full variable domain (rest looked up from reference TRBV7-9 and TRBJ1-1): DTGVSQNPRHKITKRGQNVTFRCDPISEHNRLYWYRQTLGQGPEFLTYFQNEAQLEKSRLLSDRFSAERPKGSFSTLEIQRTEQGDSAMYLCASSLGQRGTEAFFGQGTRLTVV.

DNA for the CDR3: TGTGCCAGCAGGGGGACAGGGGATCAGCCCCAGCATTTT. Its protein product is CASRGTGDQPQHF. The chain uses TRBV25-1 and TRBJ1-5; 10 bases are a match to TRBD1. The CDR3 spans 13 residues. Per the germline V gene, CDR1 is MGHDK and CDR2 is SYGVNS. The V segment lost 6 bases and the J segment 5 bases; nucleotides outside the gene matches: 1.

The chain recombines TRBV19 with TRBJ1-4; maybe TRBD1 (5 bases). Deletions cut 8 bases from V and 4 bases from J, with 14 bases between. Germline CDR1 is LNHDA and CDR2 is SQIVND (reference sequence). The CDR3 spans 14 residues. The CDR3 here is CASAKGQDNEKLFF. As DNA, the CDR3 is TGTGCCAGTGCTAAGGGGCAGGATAATGAAAAACTGTTTTTT.

This clone was seen a few times. The V gene is TRBV19, the J gene TRBJ1-5, with unresolved D. V shed 7 bases and J shed 5 bases, with 15 bases lying between them. CDR1 LNHDA and CDR2 SQIVND come from the germline V gene (reference sequence). The CDR3 contains 14 residues. CDR3 in DNA: TGTGCCAGTAACGAGGAACGGCCGTATCAGCCCCAGCATTTT. This codes for CASNEERPYQPQHF.